A single T cell receptor beta chain is shown here with its context. Antigen: not known. This specimen comes from a study of cytomegalovirus exposure and HLA in healthy donors. Germline lookup yields CDR1 SNHLY and CDR2 FYNNEI. CDR3 length: 13 residues. The germline V and J ends were trimmed by 5 bases and 6 bases, with 13 bases remaining between them. Study-level points and caveats: A missense DCLRE1C variant was associated with V- and J-gene trimming of TCR beta chains in a later analysis, and an independent cohort replicated the association. According to an earlier analysis, most TCR beta V segments yielded productive rearrangements about 87% or about 30% of the time. In a later analysis, donors in an Asian-associated ancestry cluster reportedly had fewer N-insertions in productive TCRs than the cohort mean.

The study ran its PCR with 60 Vbeta and 13 Jbeta primers. Only in-frame clones appear in the TCRdb table, and some are missing; sequencing was by immunoSEQ multiplex PCR. The data hold some 98,000 clones, with roughly four fifths observed a single time. Sample: PBMCs. The TCR comes from a female donor in good health and CMV-seronegative. The genes are TRBV2 and TRBJ1-1; D is unresolved. For the CDR3, the DNA is TGTGCCAGCAGTCGGGGAGTAGGGCCTGAAGCTTTCTTT. This codes for CASSRGVGPEAFF.